This TCR beta chain was observed in a study of CXCR3-negative and CXCR3-positive naive CD8 T cells. Across the whole study: The libraries yielded around 140 million TRB reads, about 1.5 +/- 0.3 million each. The study's findings and limits: Hydrophobicity was higher for TRB CDR3s found in CXCR3-positive naive cells than in CXCR3-negative naive cells. Similar levels of surface CD5 were seen between naive subsets; TCR strength was inferred from TRB CDR3 properties.

The authors made the TRB cDNA libraries by 5' RACE using UMI labels. TCRdb reprocessed the 5' RACE reads and keeps a single row for each CDR3 protein, giving no DNA. The sample totals about 50,000 distinct CDR3 sequences. About this clonotype: The antigen is not known.

There are 15 residues in the CDR3. Germline loops: CDR1 MNHNY, CDR2 SVGAGI (reference sequence). Researchers reported sorting every CD8+ T cell subset in triplicate, 300,000 or so cells per sort. This chain joins TRBV6-6 and TRBJ2-7; TCRdb lists TRBD2, though no DNA is available to test this call. This sequence originates from a human donor in good health. Some clones in this sample may be carry-over from other donors' samples. The sequenced sample consisted of naive CXCR3+ CD8+ T cells from blood. Specified subset: CD45RO-CCR7+CD27+CD95- naive CD8+ T cells expressing CXCR3 (TNR3+). The CDR3 protein is CASSYSGTPYYEQYF.